This T cell receptor beta chain was recovered during a study of blood T cell repertoires in COVID-19. As processed by the authors: Amplified reference gene primers provided the basis for estimating nucleated cell counts. TCRdb's copy holds only in-frame clones and misses some; the assay was immunoSEQ multiplex PCR. V, J and clone size are taken as reported in that table, and D and trimming were inferred from the DNA itself. The repertoire holds roughly 290,000 clones, approximately 85% seen once, with 0.87% in the top ten. This sequence was found in a human donor with COVID-19, enrolled during active disease. The donor label of this sample is uncertain. The specimen was peripheral blood.

Here the CDR3 DNA reads TGTGCCATCAGTGCCTCGGGGGCCTACGAGCAGTACTTC. Translating gives CAISASGAYEQYF. V is TRBV10-3 and J is TRBJ2-7, with TRBD2 as a possible D gene (6 bases). CDR3 length equals 13 residues. Germline assignment: CDR1 ENHRY and CDR2 SYGVKD. The V end lost 4 bases, the J end lost 2 bases, and 9 bases lay between the germline ends.